This T cell receptor (beta chain) was identified in a study of OX40 agonist ivuxolimab in advanced cancers. Background on the study: Patients got intravenous ivuxolimab at 0.01 to 10 mg/kg every 2 weeks. Broader study findings: The specificity for antigen of the expanded peripheral T cells was not determined.

Data came from immunoSEQ multiplex PCR; TCRdb stores just in-frame clones and leaves some out. The sample lists about 73,000 clones, about 87% occurring once. The CDR3 is 17 amino acids. V dropped 0 bases and J dropped 8; count of bases not matched to a gene: 7. Germline values: CDR1 SGHRS, CDR2 YFSETQ. Regarding this clone: The antigen is undetermined.

The source is an adult with an advanced solid tumor such as melanoma, head and neck, liver or kidney cancer. The chain recombines TRBV5-1 with TRBJ2-4; 14 bases align to TRBD2. The sequences come from CD4+ or CD8+ T cells sorted from blood, collected in a trial of the OX40 agonist ivuxolimab. CDR3 residues: CASSLGLAGGPLHIQYF. CDR3 coding DNA: TGCGCCAGCAGCTTGGGACTAGCGGGAGGGCCATTGCACATTCAGTACTTC. Looking up the rest from reference TRBV5-1 and TRBJ2-4 gives the full variable domain: KAGVTQTPRYLIKTRGQQVTLSCSPISGHRSVSWYQQTPGQGLQFLFEYFSETQRNKGNFPGRFSGRQFSNSRSEMNVSTLELGDSALYLCASSLGLAGGPLHIQYFGAGTRLSVL.